The rows below give T cell receptor beta chains drawn from one sample of a study of T cells in Graves' hyperthyroidism and ophthalmopathy. TCRdb called the multiplex PCR reads again in MiXCR, with one record for every CDR3 protein. The sample consists of around 450,000 distinct CDR3 sequences, roughly 15% of them appearing once. The sample comprised blood. These receptors all come from a woman between 18 and 30 years old with Graves' hyperthyroidism. CDR3s include the opening cysteine and the closing phenylalanine or tryptophan. The D gene is left open where the match is weak. A row's size may be missing; if present it is once, few, many or a size class.

j_call,d_call,v_call,clone_size,cdr3_nt,cdr3_aa
TRBJ2-3,.,TRBV27,.,TGTGCCAGCAGTTCCCCGGGCTTCAGCGGAGATACGCAGTATTTT,CASSSPGFSGDTQYF
TRBJ2-5,.,TRBV19,.,TGTGCCGCGGGACTCCAAGAGACCCAGTACTTC,CAAGLQETQYF
TRBJ2-2,TRBD1,TRBV19,few,TGTGCCAGTAACCGGGACAGGGGAAAAGGGTACACCGGGGAGCTGTTTTTT,CASNRDRGKGYTGELFF
TRBJ2-7,TRBD1,TRBV12-3/TRBV12-4,many,TGTGCCAGCAGTTTGGGGACAGGGGGCGGTGGTTGGCACGAGCAGTACTTC,CASSLGTGGGGWHEQYF
TRBJ2-3,.,TRBV7-8,many,TGTGCCAGCAGCTTAACCTCGAGTGGGCTACCCAGGGTAGATACGCAGTATTTT,CASSLTSSGLPRVDTQYF
TRBJ1-3,.,TRBV7-3,.,TGTGCCAGCAGCTTATATGGGGGCGCGGCTGGAAACACCATATATTTT,CASSLYGGAAGNTIYF
TRBJ2-2,TRBD2,TRBV6-1,few,TGTGCCAGCAGGACTAGCGGAGTCGGGGTCGGGGAGCTGTTTTTT,CASRTSGVGVGELFF
TRBJ1-2,TRBD1,TRBV5-6,many,TGTGCCAGCAGCTGGGGACAGGGGGTGTTCTATGGCTACACCTTC,CASSWGQGVFYGYTF
TRBJ1-6,.,TRBV9,.,TGTGCCAGCAGCGCCCAGGGGTATAATTCACCCCTCCACTTT,CASSAQGYNSPLHF
TRBJ2-7,TRBD2,TRBV27,many,TGTGCCAGCAGTTACGCTAGCGGCTACGAGCAGTACTTC,CASSYASGYEQYF
TRBJ2-1,TRBD2,TRBV12-3/TRBV12-4,many,TGTGCCAGCAGTGTTAGCGGGAGGGCACCCAATGAGCAGTTCTTC,CASSVSGRAPNEQFF
TRBJ1-5,.,TRBV18,many,TGTGCCAGCTCACCAAAGAGCAGGGATCAGCCCCAGCATTTT,CASSPKSRDQPQHF
TRBJ1-2,.,TRBV28,many,TGTGCCATACTGACGGGGGACTATGGCTACACCTTC,CAILTGDYGYTF
TRBJ2-3,TRBD2,TRBV20-1,.,TGCAGTGCTAGAAGCCCGCGGGAGCGCACAGATACGCAGTATTTT,CSARSPRERTDTQYF
TRBJ2-7,TRBD2,TRBV7-2,many,TGTGCCAGCAGCTTTCAGACTAGCGCGCCCTACGAGCAGTACTTC,CASSFQTSAPYEQYF
TRBJ1-1,.,TRBV11-1,many,TGTGCCAGCAGCCCCGTTGGTAACACTGAAGCTTTCTTT,CASSPVGNTEAFF
TRBJ1-1,TRBD1,TRBV6-1,.,TGTGCCAGCAGTGAGGGACGGACAGGGCTCACTGAAGCTTTCTTT,CASSEGRTGLTEAFF
TRBJ2-1,TRBD2,TRBV7-3,many,TGTGCCAGCAGCTCCCAGCGGGGGAACAATGAGCAGTTCTTC,CASSSQRGNNEQFF
TRBJ1-1,.,TRBV29-1,many,TGCAGCGTTGTCAGGAAAATGAACACTGAAGCTTTCTTT,CSVVRKMNTEAFF
TRBJ1-1,.,TRBV19,few,TGTGCCAGTAGTATAACGATTCAGACAGAAGCTTTCTTT,CASSITIQTEAFF
TRBJ1-5,.,TRBV28,few,TGTGCCAGCAGTCCGGGGGGGGCAGGGAATCAGCCCCAGCATTTT,CASSPGGAGNQPQHF
TRBJ1-2,.,TRBV2,many,TGTGCCAGCAGTGAGCGGGGGCGCAGCTATGGCTACACCTTC,CASSERGRSYGYTF
TRBJ1-1,TRBD1,TRBV19,.,TGTGCCAGTAGTATTCATAGACAGGGGAACACTGAAGCTTTCTTT,CASSIHRQGNTEAFF
TRBJ2-2,.,TRBV18,many,TGTGCCAGCTCACCCGGCACCAACACCGGGGAGCTGTTTTTT,CASSPGTNTGELFF
TRBJ1-2,.,TRBV20-1,many,TGCAGTGCAGCCCATGGGGGGCGCGAGGGTGGCTACACCTTC,CSAAHGGREGGYTF
TRBJ1-1,.,TRBV28,.,TGTGCCAGCAGTTTAAGGTGGGAAGCTTTCTTT,CASSLRWEAFF
TRBJ2-1,TRBD2,TRBV29-1,few,TGCAGCGTTGGGGAGGGCGGGGTTGGTGAGCAGTTCTTC,CSVGEGGVGEQFF
TRBJ2-1,.,TRBV15,few,TGTGCCACCAGCAGAGAGACCGGGGTCTACAATGAGCAGTTCTTC,CATSRETGVYNEQFF
TRBJ2-3,.,TRBV12-3/TRBV12-4,many,TGTGCCAGCAGCCCCCGAGAGCGGCGCACAGATACGCAGTATTTT,CASSPRERRTDTQYF
TRBJ1-1,.,TRBV5-1,.,TGCGCCAGCAGCTTGGGAGCTACGGGAAACATGAACACTGAAGCTTTCTTT,CASSLGATGNMNTEAFF
TRBJ1-4,.,TRBV15,.,TGTGCCACCTCTCGTCCGGGAGAAAAACTGTTTTTT,CATSRPGEKLFF
TRBJ2-7,.,TRBV6-2/TRBV6-3,.,TGTGCCAGCGCCGGGGGTTTTGGTTACGAGCAGTACTTC,CASAGGFGYEQYF
TRBJ1-2,TRBD1,TRBV2,few,TGTGCCAGCAGAGCTACAGGGGAAGGTGGCGGCTACACCTTC,CASRATGEGGGYTF
TRBJ2-5,.,TRBV7-6,once,TGTGCCAGCAGCTACACAGTGGAGGGGAATCCGTACTTC,CASSYTVEGNPYF
TRBJ2-2,TRBD2,TRBV6-1,.,TGTGCCAGCAGTAGAGCGGGAGGGCAGGCCGGGGAGCTGTTTTTT,CASSRAGGQAGELFF
TRBJ2-7,.,TRBV27,few,TGTGCCAGCAGTTTTGTGAGGGGTCCCCACGAGCAGTACTTC,CASSFVRGPHEQYF
TRBJ2-7,TRBD2,TRBV6-1,many,TGTGCCAGCAGTGAAGCGTTAGCGGGAGTGTACGAGCAGTACTTC,CASSEALAGVYEQYF
TRBJ2-1,TRBD2,TRBV20-1,few,TGCAGTGCTAGTTTAGCGGGAGTTGAGTTCTTC,CSASLAGVEFF
TRBJ2-7,TRBD1,TRBV28,.,TGTGCCAGCAGTACATTTTCACAGGGGTCCTACGAGCAGTACTTC,CASSTFSQGSYEQYF
TRBJ2-7,.,TRBV11-2,few,TGTGCCAGCAGCCCCCTAAGAGGGGGTATTAAGTACGAGCAGTACTTC,CASSPLRGGIKYEQYF
TRBJ2-5,.,TRBV3-1,many,TGTGCCAGCAGCCACATATTTGATCCTCAAGAGACCCAGTACTTC,CASSHIFDPQETQYF
TRBJ2-5,TRBD2,TRBV20-1,.,TGCAGTGCTCCCCCGATCCCTAGCGGGAGGAGGGCGGAGACCCAGTACTTC,CSAPPIPSGRRAETQYF
TRBJ1-2,TRBD1,TRBV27,many,TGTGCCAGCAGTTACACGGGGACAGGGGAAGGCTACACCTTC,CASSYTGTGEGYTF
TRBJ2-3,TRBD2,TRBV6-1,many,TGTGCCAGCAGTAACATAGCGGGAGCGGAAGATACGCAGTATTTT,CASSNIAGAEDTQYF
TRBJ2-3,.,TRBV7-2,.,TGTGCCAGCAGCCCCCGGGTCGCCGCAGATACGCAGTATTTT,CASSPRVAADTQYF
TRBJ2-1,TRBD2,TRBV12-3/TRBV12-4,many,TGTGCCAGCACACTTAGCGGGAGGGCCGATGAGCAGTTCTTC,CASTLSGRADEQFF
TRBJ2-5,.,TRBV6-1,many,TGTGCCAGCAGTTATGGGATCGCGGAGACCCAGTACTTC,CASSYGIAETQYF
TRBJ2-1,.,TRBV28,many,TGTGCCAGCAAATTACAGGGAGGGTGGAATGAGCAGTTCTTC,CASKLQGGWNEQFF
TRBJ2-7,.,TRBV28,many,TGTGCCAGCATCACCTTCGGGGGCTCATCCTACGAGCAGTACTTC,CASITFGGSSYEQYF
TRBJ1-3,.,TRBV5-1,.,TGCGCCAGCAGCTTAATAGGGGAAGGAAACACCATATATTTT,CASSLIGEGNTIYF
TRBJ2-1,TRBD2,TRBV18,few,TGTGCCAGCTCACGACCCTCTAGCGGGGCCTACAATGAGCAGTTCTTC,CASSRPSSGAYNEQFF
TRBJ1-1,.,TRBV15,.,TGTGCCACCAGCAGAGAACGGGGCGGGGGTGAAGCTTTCTTT,CATSRERGGGEAFF
TRBJ2-5,TRBD2,TRBV6-1,many,TGTGCCAGCAGTTTGGGACTAGCGGGAGGGCCCCAGGAGACCCAGTACTTC,CASSLGLAGGPQETQYF
TRBJ2-5,.,TRBV12-3/TRBV12-4,many,TGTGCCAGCAGTTTATCGGCCAAACAAGAGACCCAGTACTTC,CASSLSAKQETQYF